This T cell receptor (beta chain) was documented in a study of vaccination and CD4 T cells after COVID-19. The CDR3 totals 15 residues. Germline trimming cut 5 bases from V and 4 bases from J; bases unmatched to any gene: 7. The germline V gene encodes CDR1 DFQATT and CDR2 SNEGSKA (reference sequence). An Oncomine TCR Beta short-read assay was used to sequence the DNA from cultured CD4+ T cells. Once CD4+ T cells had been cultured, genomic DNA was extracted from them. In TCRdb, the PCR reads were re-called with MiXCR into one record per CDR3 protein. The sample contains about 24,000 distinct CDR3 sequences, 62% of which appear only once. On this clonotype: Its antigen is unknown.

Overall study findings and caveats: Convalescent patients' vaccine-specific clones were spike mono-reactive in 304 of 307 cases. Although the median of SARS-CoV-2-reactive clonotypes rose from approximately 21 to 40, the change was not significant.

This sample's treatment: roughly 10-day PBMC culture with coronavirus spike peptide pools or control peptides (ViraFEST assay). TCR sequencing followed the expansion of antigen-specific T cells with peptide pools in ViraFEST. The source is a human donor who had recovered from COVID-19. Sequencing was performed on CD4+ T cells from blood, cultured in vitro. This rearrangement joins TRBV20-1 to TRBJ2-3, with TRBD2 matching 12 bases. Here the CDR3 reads CSALRTSGISDTQYF. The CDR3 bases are TGCAGTGCTCTCCGGACTAGCGGGATTTCAGATACGCAGTATTTT.